This TCR beta chain came from a study of CD8 T cells in ankylosing spondylitis. Researchers built TCR beta libraries using quantitative 5'-RACE with molecular barcodes. TCRdb ran MiXCR on the 5' RACE reads and lists one entry per CDR3 protein. Here the sample spans roughly 220,000 distinct CDR3 sequences, roughly 10% being singletons. This clonotype occurred many times. Its antigen is undetermined. The CDR3 has 16 residues. Germline CDR1 and CDR2: DFQATT and SNEGSKA (reference sequence). Trimming removed 6 bases from V and 2 bases from J; junction bases left unmatched: 9. Overall study results and limits: Matched ankylosing spondylitis synovial fluid reportedly contained a significantly enriched population of disease-linked clones. A CD8+ phenotype characterized the disease-linked clones, which were relatively rare in peripheral blood. In synovial fluid and blood from reactive arthritis, some motif variants were previously reported.

The sample comprised blood, either unsorted or a sorted T cell fraction (not recorded which). The clonotype originates from a male donor with ankylosing spondylitis or in good health (not recorded which). The chain couples TRBV20-1 to TRBJ2-3; 12 nucleotides line up with TRBD2. The CDR3 spells CSATGTSGFLTDTQYF. For the CDR3, the DNA is TGCAGTGCCACAGGGACTAGCGGGTTTCTCACAGATACGCAGTATTTT.